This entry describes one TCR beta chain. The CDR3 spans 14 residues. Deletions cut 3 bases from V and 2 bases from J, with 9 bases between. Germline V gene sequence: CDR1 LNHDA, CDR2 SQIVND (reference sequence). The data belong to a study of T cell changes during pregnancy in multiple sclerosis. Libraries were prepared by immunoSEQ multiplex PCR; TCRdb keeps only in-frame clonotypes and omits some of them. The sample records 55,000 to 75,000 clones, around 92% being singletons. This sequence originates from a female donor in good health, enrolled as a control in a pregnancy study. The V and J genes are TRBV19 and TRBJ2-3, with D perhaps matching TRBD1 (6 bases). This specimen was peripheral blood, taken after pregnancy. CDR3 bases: TGTGCCAGTAGTATCGGACAGAACACAGATACGCAGTATTTT. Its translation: CASSIGQNTDTQYF.